The 8 T cell receptor beta chains given below trace back to one sample, sequenced in a study of shared clonotypes between healthy human individuals. Measured with immunoSEQ multiplex PCR; TCRdb has only the in-frame clones, and not every one. The sample yields millions of clones, approximately 92% seen once. Sequencing was carried out using naive CD4+ T cells sorted from blood. The sample's subset: CD45RA+ positively selected. The receptor source for this set is a man younger than 35 in good health.

This chain links TRBV4-1 with TRBJ2-5, with 7 bases matching TRBD2. Germline CDR1 reads MGHRA; CDR2 reads YSYEKL. The CDR3 totals 14 residues. V was pared by 4 bases and J by 2 bases, with 4 bases of the junction left unmatched. CDR3 bases: TGCGCCAGCAGCCCCCTGGGGGGGCAAGAGACCCAGTACTTC. It is translated as CASSPLGGQETQYF.

Notes on this clone: Distinct nucleotide sequences in the sample also encode this CDR3. The rearrangement links TRBV5-1 to TRBJ2-5; TRBD1 or TRBD2 may be the D gene (5 bases each). CDR3 length: 14 amino acids. V was shortened by 2 bases and J by 5 bases, with 13 bases between the two germline ends. CDR1 is SGHRS and CDR2 is YFSETQ in the germline V gene. The CDR3 nucleotides read TGCGCCAGCAGCTTTCAGGGCGGGCAGGAGACCCAGTACTTC. It yields the protein CASSFQGGQETQYF.

Here the CDR3 DNA reads TGTGCCAGCAGCTTAGAAAGCCGGTGGTCGCAGTATTTT. This codes for CASSLESRWSQYF. This chain uses TRBV7-2 with TRBJ2-3; D remains ambiguous. CDR1 SGHTA and CDR2 FQGNSA come from the germline V gene. CDR3 size: 13 residues. Deletions cut 1 base from V and 10 bases from J, with 12 bases between.

This clone was seen a few times. The gene calls are TRBV18 and TRBJ1-5; D unresolved. CDR1 and CDR2 from the germline V gene are KGHSH and LQKENI. This CDR3 spans 15 amino acids. V was pared by 3 bases and J by 0 bases, with 9 bases between. This CDR3 reads CASSPYDYSNQPQHF. The CDR3 coding sequence is TGTGCCAGCTCACCTTATGACTATAGCAATCAGCCCCAGCATTTT.

This clone was counted a single time. This chain joins TRBV5-4 and TRBJ2-7, with D uncertain. With 0 bases removed from V and 3 bases from J, the gap between germline ends came to 10 bases. There are 14 residues in the CDR3. In germline, CDR1 is SGHNT, CDR2 YYREEE (reference sequence). CDR3: CASSLGGTRYEQYF. CDR3 DNA: TGTGCCAGCAGCTTGGGGGGAACCCGCTACGAGCAGTACTTC.

J is TRBJ1-3 and V is TRBV7-3, with D unresolved. Trimming left V 2 bases short and J 0 bases short, with 20 bases between. CDR1 SGHTA and CDR2 FQGTGA come from the germline V gene. The CDR3 extends over 19 amino acids. This CDR3 is CASSLLNFGRDSSGNTIYF. CDR3 DNA sequence: TGTGCCAGCAGCTTACTGAATTTTGGGCGGGATAGCTCTGGAAACACCATATATTTT.

This rearrangement joins TRBV9 to TRBJ2-5; 9 bases align to TRBD2. V shed 1 base and J 4 bases; nucleotides not matched to a gene: 8. This CDR3 region has 16 residues. Germline loops: CDR1 SGDLS, CDR2 YYNGEE. This CDR3 is CASSVSGGGARETQYF. As DNA, the CDR3 is TGTGCCAGCAGCGTAAGTGGCGGGGGGGCGAGAGAGACCCAGTACTTC.

V usage is TRBV5-5 and J usage is TRBJ2-4; D may match TRBD1 or TRBD2 (6 bases each). V gave up 4 bases and J gave up 8 bases, with 22 bases separating them. This CDR3 region has 16 residues. Germline values: CDR1 SGHKS, CDR2 YYEKEE (reference sequence). CDR3: CASSRLGGPSDDIQYF. For the CDR3, the DNA is TGTGCCAGCAGCAGACTAGGGGGACCTAGCGATGACATTCAGTACTTC.